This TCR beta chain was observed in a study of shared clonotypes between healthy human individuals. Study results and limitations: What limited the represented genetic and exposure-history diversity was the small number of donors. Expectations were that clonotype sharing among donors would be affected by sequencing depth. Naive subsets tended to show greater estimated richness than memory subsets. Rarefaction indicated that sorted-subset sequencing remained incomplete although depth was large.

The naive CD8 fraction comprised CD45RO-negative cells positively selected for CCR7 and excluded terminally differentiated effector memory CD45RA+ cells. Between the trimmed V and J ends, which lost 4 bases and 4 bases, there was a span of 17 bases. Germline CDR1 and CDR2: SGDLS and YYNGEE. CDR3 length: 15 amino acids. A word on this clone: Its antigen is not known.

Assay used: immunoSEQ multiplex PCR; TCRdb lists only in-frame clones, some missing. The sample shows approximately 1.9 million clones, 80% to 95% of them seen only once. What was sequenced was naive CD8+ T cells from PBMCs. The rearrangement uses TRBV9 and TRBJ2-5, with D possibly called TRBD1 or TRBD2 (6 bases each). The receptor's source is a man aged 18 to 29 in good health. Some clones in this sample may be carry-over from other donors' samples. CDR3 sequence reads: CASSSDSGALETQYF. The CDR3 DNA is TGTGCCAGCAGCTCGGACTCGGGGGCATTAGAGACCCAGTACTTC.